Below are 12 T cell receptor beta chains sequenced from a single sample in a study of post-analysis software for immune sequencing data. Their antigens are not known. Tagging with unique molecular identifiers was a feature of the TCR beta cDNA libraries. TCRdb fed the PCR reads into MiXCR, producing one record per CDR3 protein. Of a few hundred thousand distinct CDR3 sequences detected, roughly 30% appear once; the ten largest clones hold roughly 13%. Study observations and caveats: TRBV5-6, TRBV5-1 and TRBV20-1 belonged to a set of roughly five TRBV segments that were more frequent in patients than controls.

The source material was blood. The receptors stem from a girl between 10 and 17 years old with multiple sclerosis.

This clonotype was seen more than once but under ten times. The chain combines TRBV3-1 with TRBJ1-5; D is ambiguous. V was pared by 4 bases and J by 5 bases, with 9 bases between. In germline, CDR1 is LGHDT, CDR2 YNNKEL (reference sequence). This CDR3 spans 13 amino acids. The CDR3 here is CASSPSPDQPQHF. As DNA, the CDR3 is TGTGCCAGCAGCCCCTCGCCCGATCAGCCCCAGCATTTT.

The gene calls are TRBV4-1 and TRBJ2-3; no firm D call. V shed 3 bases and J shed 2 bases, with 12 bases lying between them. Germline CDR1 reads MGHRA; CDR2 reads YSYEKL. This CDR3 has 15 amino acids. CDR3 bases: TGCGCCAGCAGCCAGCTCTCGGGTCCCACAGATACGCAGTATTTT. This gives the protein CASSQLSGPTDTQYF.

This clonotype has a count of ten or more. This chain joins TRBV6-6 and TRBJ2-3; TRBD2 matches at 10 bases. The CDR3 covers 17 residues. Germline-derived CDR1 and CDR2 are MNHNY and SVGAGI (reference sequence). V lost 2 bases, J lost 2 bases, and 7 bases stayed unmatched. CDR3 sequence reads: CASSYPAGGLNTDTQYF. CDR3 sequence (DNA): TGTGCCAGCAGTTACCCAGCGGGGGGGCTAAACACAGATACGCAGTATTTT.

In its sample, this clonotype was seen many times. V usage is TRBV7-2 and J usage is TRBJ2-3; D not certain. Germline CDR1 SGHTA, CDR2 FQGNSA. Trimming removed 7 bases from V and 4 bases from J, with 9 bases in between. CDR3 length: 12 residues. The CDR3 nucleotides are TGTGCCAGCACCCTTTACCCAGATACGCAGTATTTT. Translating it yields CASTLYPDTQYF. The full variable domain, its missing parts supplied by reference TRBV7-2 and TRBJ2-3, is GAGVSQSPSNKVTEKGKDVELRCDPISGHTALYWYRQSLGQGLEFLIYFQGNSAPDKSGLPSDRFSAERTGGSVSTLTIQRTQQEDSAVYLCASTLYPDTQYFGPGTRLTVL.

This chain uses TRBV4-3 with TRBJ2-7; 10 bases are a match to TRBD2. Germline CDR1 and CDR2: LGHNA and YSLEER. Trimming cost V 1 base and J 5 bases; bases outside gene matches: 11. The CDR3 extends over 17 amino acids. The DNA of the CDR3 is TGCGCCAGCAGCCAAGGAGGATTAGCGGGAGGCGGAAACGAGCAGTACTTC. Protein sequence: CASSQGGLAGGGNEQYF.

The rearrangement joins TRBV27 to TRBJ2-5; the D gene is possibly TRBD2 (5 bases). This CDR3 comprises 16 residues. The germline V gene has CDR1 MNHEY and CDR2 SMNVEV (reference sequence). Trimming removed 6 bases from V and 5 bases from J, with 22 bases in between. CDR3 in DNA: TGTGCCAGCAGATCTTTGGGGAGTCCTTCTAGGGAGACCCAGTACTTC. It yields the protein CASRSLGSPSRETQYF.

The V and J genes are TRBV7-9 and TRBJ1-6, with a possible D match to TRBD1 (5 bases). The CDR3 length is 13 residues. CDR1 is SEHNR and CDR2 is FQNEAQ in the germline V gene (reference sequence). Trimming removed 6 bases at V and 4 bases at J, with 7 bases between. The CDR3: CASRGEYNSPLHF. The CDR3 DNA reads as TGTGCCAGCAGGGGGGAGTATAATTCACCCCTCCACTTT.

This clonotype was detected only a few times. The V and J genes are TRBV4-2 and TRBJ2-7, with D perhaps matching TRBD1 (5 bases). CDR1 is LGHNA and CDR2 is YNFKEQ in the germline V gene. The CDR3 is made up of 14 amino acids. Trimming shortened V by 0 bases and J by 6 bases, and 12 bases separated the two germline ends. The CDR3 DNA reads TGTGCCAGCAGCCAAGATGGCGCGCAGGGCGAGCAGTACTTC. It specifies CASSQDGAQGEQYF.

V and J are TRBV7-8 and TRBJ2-5; no firm D call. Per the germline V gene, CDR1 is SGHVS and CDR2 is FQNEAQ. This CDR3 is built from 14 residues. V was trimmed by 5 bases and J by 5 bases, leaving 15 bases between them. CDR3 amino acids: CASSPASVGETQYF. CDR3 nucleotides: TGTGCCAGCAGCCCAGCTAGTGTGGGGGAGACCCAGTACTTC.

A few counts support this clonotype. The gene calls are TRBV4-2 and TRBJ1-2, with D possibly matching TRBD1 (6 bases). CDR1 is LGHNA and CDR2 is YNFKEQ in the germline V gene. V lost 1 base and J 4 bases, leaving 10 bases between the germline ends. This CDR3 spans 14 amino acids. In nucleotides, the CDR3 is TGTGCCAGCAGCCAAGGGAAAGGGGGCTATGGCTACACCTTC. It specifies CASSQGKGGYGYTF.

CDR3 in amino acids: CASSQVADTYEQYF. CDR3 coding DNA: TGCGCCAGCAGCCAAGTTGCGGATACCTACGAGCAGTACTTC. The V gene is TRBV4-1, the J gene TRBJ2-7; D gene uncertain. V lost 1 base and J 2 bases, leaving 9 bases between the germline ends. The CDR3 totals 14 residues. Germline CDR1 MGHRA, CDR2 YSYEKL.

The chain employs TRBV6-5 and TRBJ1-3; D unclear. Trimming removed 4 bases at V and 0 bases at J, with 10 bases between. CDR3 length: 15 residues. The germline V gene has CDR1 MNHEY and CDR2 SVGAGI. For the CDR3, the DNA is TGTGCCAGCAGTTCGGACCGAAGCTCTGGAAACACCATATATTTT. It yields the protein CASSSDRSSGNTIYF.